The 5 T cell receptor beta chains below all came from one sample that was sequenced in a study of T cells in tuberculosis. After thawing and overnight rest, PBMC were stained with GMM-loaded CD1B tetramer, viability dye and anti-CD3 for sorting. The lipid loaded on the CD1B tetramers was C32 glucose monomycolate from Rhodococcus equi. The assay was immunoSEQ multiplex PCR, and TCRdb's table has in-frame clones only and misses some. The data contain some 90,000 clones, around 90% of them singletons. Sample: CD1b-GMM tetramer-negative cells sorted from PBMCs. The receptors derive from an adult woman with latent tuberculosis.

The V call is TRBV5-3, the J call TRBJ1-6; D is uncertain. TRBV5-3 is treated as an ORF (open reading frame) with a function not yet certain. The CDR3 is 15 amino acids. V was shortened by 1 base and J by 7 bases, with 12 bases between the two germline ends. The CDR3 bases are TGTGCCAGAAGCTTGAGGAGGGATCTAAATTCACCCCTCCACTTT. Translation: CARSLRRDLNSPLHF.

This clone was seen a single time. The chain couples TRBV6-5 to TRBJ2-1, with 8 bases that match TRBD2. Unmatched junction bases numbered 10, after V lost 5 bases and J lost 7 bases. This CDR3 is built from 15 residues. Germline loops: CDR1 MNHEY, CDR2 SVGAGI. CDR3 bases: TGTGCCAGCAGTCCCCGGGCGGGGGGCAGAAATGAGCAGTTCTTC. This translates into CASSPRAGGRNEQFF.

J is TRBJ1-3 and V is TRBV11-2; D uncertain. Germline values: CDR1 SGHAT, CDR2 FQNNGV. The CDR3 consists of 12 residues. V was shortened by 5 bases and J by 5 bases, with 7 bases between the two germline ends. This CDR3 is CASSPERNTIYF. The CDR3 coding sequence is TGTGCCAGCAGCCCAGAAAGAAACACCATATATTTT.

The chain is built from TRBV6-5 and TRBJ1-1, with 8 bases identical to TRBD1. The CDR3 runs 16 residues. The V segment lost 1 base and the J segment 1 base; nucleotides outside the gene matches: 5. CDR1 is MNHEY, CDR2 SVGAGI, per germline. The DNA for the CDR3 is TGTGCCAGCAGTTACTTGGACAGGGCAAAGAACACTGAAGCTTTCTTT. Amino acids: CASSYLDRAKNTEAFF.

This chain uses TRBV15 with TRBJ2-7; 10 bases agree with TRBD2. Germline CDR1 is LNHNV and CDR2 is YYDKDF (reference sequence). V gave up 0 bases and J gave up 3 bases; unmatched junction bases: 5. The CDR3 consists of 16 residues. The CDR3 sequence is CATSREAASGGYEQYF. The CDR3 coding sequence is TGTGCCACCAGCAGAGAAGCGGCTAGCGGGGGCTACGAGCAGTACTTC.